What follows are 10 T cell receptor beta chains derived from one specimen sequenced in a study of shared clonotypes between healthy human individuals. Some clones are missing from TCRdb's copy, which holds only in-frame ones; the method was immunoSEQ multiplex PCR. This repertoire shows over 95,000 clones, around 68% found once; its top ten account for under 25%. The source material was memory CD8+ T cells sorted from blood. Subset meaning: CD45RO+ cells pooled with CCR7-negative TemRA cells. These receptors came from a woman aged 25 to 39 in good health.

This clone has at least ten counts. The rearrangement joins TRBV4-1 to TRBJ1-2; 7 bases align to TRBD1. Germline CDR1 reads MGHRA; CDR2 reads YSYEKL. This CDR3 has 19 amino acids. V was clipped by 4 bases and J by 1 base; unmatched bases: 18. CDR3 sequence (DNA): TGCGCCAGCAGCCCAGTAAACCGGGACAGCCGAAGCCTTAACTATGGCTACACCTTC. Translating it yields CASSPVNRDSRSLNYGYTF.

This clone was observed at least ten times. The chain uses TRBV9 and TRBJ1-2; a weak D match, TRBD1 (6 bases). This CDR3 spans 16 amino acids. The germline V and J ends were trimmed by 0 bases and 2 bases, with 14 bases remaining between them. Germline CDR1 SGDLS, CDR2 YYNGEE. CDR3 region: CASSVVSGADNYGYTF. The CDR3, as DNA: TGTGCCAGCAGCGTAGTATCAGGGGCGGACAACTATGGCTACACCTTC.

This clone came up once. The chain links TRBV10-3 to TRBJ1-2; tentative D call: TRBD1 (6 bases). CDR3 length equals 14 residues. The V gene lost 4 bases and the J gene lost 4 bases, with 13 bases spanning the gap. CDR1 is ENHRY and CDR2 is SYGVKD in the germline V gene. The CDR3 is CAISVYRDRYGYTF. The CDR3 DNA reads TGTGCCATCAGTGTTTACAGGGATCGCTATGGCTACACCTTC.

The chain combines TRBV6-1 with TRBJ2-7; D gene uncertain. The CDR3 length is 11 residues. Germline V gives CDR1 MNHNS, CDR2 SASEGT. Trimming shortened V by 5 bases and J by 5 bases, and 7 bases separated the two germline ends. CDR3 nucleotides: TGTGCCAGCAGTCAAGGCCACGAGCAGTACTTC. Protein sequence: CASSQGHEQYF.

V usage is TRBV19 and J usage is TRBJ1-1; D gene uncertain. V lost 3 bases and J 5 bases, leaving 13 bases between the germline ends. CDR3 size: 14 residues. CDR1 and CDR2 (germline): LNHDA, SQIVND (reference sequence). The CDR3 DNA reads TGTGCCAGTAGTATCACTGACCTCACTACTGAAGCTTTCTTT. Amino acid sequence: CASSITDLTTEAFF.

In its sample, this clone was seen a few times. The chain links TRBV27 to TRBJ1-1; weak D call: TRBD1 (6 bases). V shed 3 bases and J shed 1 base, with 24 bases lying between them. The CDR3 has 19 amino acids. Looked up from germline, CDR1 is MNHEY and CDR2 is SMNVEV (reference sequence). The CDR3 here is CASSFYWAGGPFGNTEAFF. CDR3 coding DNA: TGTGCCAGCAGTTTTTATTGGGCGGGGGGGCCCTTCGGGAACACTGAAGCTTTCTTT.

This clone showed up just a few times. V gene TRBV27 combines with J gene TRBJ2-7; 10 bases agree with TRBD2. V dropped 5 bases and J dropped 3; count of bases not matched to a gene: 7. This CDR3 comprises 15 residues. Germline lookup yields CDR1 MNHEY and CDR2 SMNVEV (reference sequence). DNA of the CDR3: TGTGCCAGCAGTAAAGTGGCTAGCGGGAGCTACGAGCAGTACTTC. Its translation is CASSKVASGSYEQYF.

The J gene is TRBJ2-1, the V gene TRBV7-7, with TRBD1 matching 11 bases. Germline loops: CDR1 SSHAT, CDR2 FNYEAQ (reference sequence). The CDR3 is made up of 14 amino acids. The V and J ends lost 6 bases and 10 bases, in that order; junction bases with no gene match: 8. CDR3 DNA sequence: TGTGCCAGCAGTTACGGACAGGGGGCGGCGGAGCAGTTCTTC. It is translated as CASSYGQGAAEQFF.

J is TRBJ2-2 and V is TRBV10-3; 8 bases are shared with TRBD2. The CDR3 spans 17 residues. Germline V gene lookup returns CDR1 ENHRY and CDR2 SYGVKD. After removal of 3 bases from V and 3 bases from J, the junction contained 9 bases not matched to a gene. The CDR3 DNA sequence: TGTGCCATCAGTGAAAAAACTAGCGGCCTCTACACCGGGGAGCTGTTTTTT. Residues: CAISEKTSGLYTGELFF.

The chain carries TRBV29-1 and TRBJ2-7, with D perhaps matching TRBD2 (7 bases). The ends were cut back, 7 bases at V and 4 bases at J, with 20 bases in the middle. Germline assignment: CDR1 SQVTM and CDR2 ANQGSEA. The CDR3 has 14 residues. The CDR3 here is CSAVSGRGGYEQYF. DNA for the CDR3: TGCAGCGCTGTCTCGGGGAGGGGGGGATACGAGCAGTACTTC.